These 3 T cell receptor beta chains were all obtained from the same sample, sequenced in a study of shared clonotypes between healthy human individuals. The assay was immunoSEQ multiplex PCR, and TCRdb's table has in-frame clones only and misses some. The sample contains hundreds of thousands of clones, roughly four fifths of which appear only once. The source material was PBMCs. The receptor source for this set is a woman in her forties in good health. Some clones in this sample may be carry-over from other donors' samples.

The chain links TRBV30 to TRBJ1-6; D is possibly TRBD1 (6 bases). Between the trimmed V and J ends, which lost 3 bases and 7 bases, there was a span of 7 bases. The CDR3 is 12 residues long. Germline CDR1 and CDR2: GTSNPN and SVGIG (reference sequence). The CDR3 bases are TGTGCCTGGAGCACAGGGAATTCACCCCTCCACTTT. Its protein product is CAWSTGNSPLHF.

The chain recombines TRBV4-3 with TRBJ2-7, with D maybe TRBD1 (5 bases). CDR1 is LGHNA, CDR2 YSLEER, per germline. Trimming removed 0 bases at V and 6 bases at J, with 15 bases between. The CDR3 is made up of 15 amino acids. The CDR3 DNA is TGCGCCAGCAGCCAAGAATGGCAGGGATATTTCGAGCAGTACTTC. This sequence encodes CASSQEWQGYFEQYF.

V and J are TRBV7-3 and TRBJ2-2; possible D gene TRBD1, 5 bases. CDR3 length: 13 amino acids. Looked up from germline, CDR1 is SGHTA and CDR2 is FQGTGA. Trimming took off 6 bases at V and 4 bases at J, with 9 bases between the two ends. DNA of the CDR3: TGTGCCAGCAGTCAGGGAAGCACCGGGGAGCTGTTTTTT. Translating gives CASSQGSTGELFF.